The source of this TCR beta chain is a study of T cell responses to AZD1222 COVID-19 vaccine. General observations from the study: Following two doses of AZD1222, Spike-specific TCR breadth and depth rose.

Clones were read by immunoSEQ multiplex PCR, and TCRdb kept only the in-frame ones, dropping some. The sample records 110,000 to 150,000 clones, approximately 90% being singletons. For this clone: The antigen remains undetermined.

The CDR3 runs to 14 residues. The germline V gene encodes CDR1 SQVTM and CDR2 ANQGSEA. The ends lost 5 bases at V and 5 bases at J; junction bases unmatched: 9. The material sequenced was peripheral blood, taken on day 0 of AZD1222 vaccination. The chain recombines TRBV29-1 with TRBJ2-3; TRBD1 matches at 8 bases. This TCR came from an adult in good health. In DNA form, the CDR3 reads TGCAGCGTTTCCGGACAGGGACTCGGAGATACGCAGTATTTT. Residues: CSVSGQGLGDTQYF.